This T cell receptor beta chain stems from a study of T cells in tuberculosis. Study in general: Sequenced TCRs come from CD1B-GMM tetramer-binding T cells. IGRA-negative adolescents, IGRA-positive adolescents with latent tuberculosis and adults with active tuberculosis formed this South African cohort. Study-wide results and limits: Smaller distances to GMM-specific TCRs suggested their expansion in active tuberculosis. Active tuberculosis cases were adults; controls were adolescents.

Repertoires were generated with immunoSEQ multiplex PCR, while TCRdb's copy carries only in-frame clones and drops some. The sample yields about 40,000 clones, around 94% seen once. V was trimmed by 3 bases and J by 0 bases, leaving 12 bases between them. Germline assignment: CDR1 WNHNN and CDR2 SYGVQD (reference sequence). This CDR3 contains 16 residues. About this clone itself: No antigen is known for it.

Time point meaning: new active TB diagnosis, blood taken before or within 7 days of starting treatment. The specimen comprised PBMCs, sampled at tuberculosis diagnosis. This chain joins TRBV10-1 and TRBJ2-4; a weak D match, TRBD1 (5 bases). This clonotype originated in an adult with tuberculosis. CDR3 amino acids: CASSDPRREAKNIQYF. DNA of the CDR3: TGCGCCAGCAGTGACCCCCGCAGGGAAGCCAAAAACATTCAGTACTTC.